The text below deals with one TCR beta chain. What it recognizes is unknown. CDR1 and CDR2 from the germline V gene are MNHEY and SVGAGI. The CDR3 sequence is 14 residues long. Trimming left V 4 bases short and J 1 base short, with 10 bases between. This sample stems from a study of cytomegalovirus exposure and HLA in healthy donors. Overall study context: A prior study identified approximately 110 million unique TCR beta sequences from 180 million or so T cells.

The PCR employed 60 Vbeta primers together with 13 Jbeta primers. Measured with immunoSEQ multiplex PCR; TCRdb has only the in-frame clones, and not every one. This table has under 100,000 clones, around 81% appearing once. Findings and limits, study-wide: Likely technical artifact: a cluster of highly shared sequence variants.

Donors counted as nominally healthy when sampled, yet unrecorded immune exposures were likely. This clonotype was obtained from a man aged 18 to 29 in good health and CMV-seropositive. This sequence joins TRBV6-5 and TRBJ1-1; a possible D gene is TRBD1 (6 bases). Sequencing was performed on PBMCs. The CDR3 bases are TGTGCCAGCAGTTTTACAGGGCCGAACACTGAAGCTTTCTTT. Translation: CASSFTGPNTEAFF.